A single sample is the source of the 17 T cell receptor beta chains below, sequenced in a study of circulating CD8 cells and anti-PD-1 response in melanoma. Each library started from about 15 ng of total RNA using the QIAseq Immune Repertoire TCR panel. TCRdb processed the reads anew with MiXCR; each CDR3 protein has one entry. The sample includes approximately 600 distinct CDR3 sequences, 10% to 13% of them seen just once. Sorting of live CD3+CD8+TCRalphabeta+ cells by PD-1 and/or TIGIT gave four subsets. Source: CD8+ T cells from PBMCs, taken at baseline or after one month of anti-PD-1 therapy (not recorded which). The receptor set was obtained from a human donor with melanoma.

Judged by abundance, this clonotype is medium-sized. This chain joins TRBV4-3 and TRBJ2-1; TRBD2 matches 13 bases. CDR3 length: 16 amino acids. Per germline, CDR1 LGHNA and CDR2 YSLEER. J gave up 2 bases and V 5 bases, and 3 bases lay outside the gene matches. CDR3: CASSATSGRAYNEQFF. CDR3 coding DNA: TGCGCCAGCAGCGCTACTAGCGGGAGGGCCTACAATGAGCAGTTCTTC.

The table lists this clonotype with a few counts. This chain joins TRBV25-1 and TRBJ1-1, with D unresolved. The CDR3 sequence is 15 residues long. Germline V CDR1 and CDR2: MGHDK, SYGVNS. V was cut by 6 bases and J by 0 bases, with 14 bases left in between. CDR3 bases: TGTGCCAGCAGCCCCCGGGGAAGATTGAACACTGAAGCTTTCTTT. This codes for CASSPRGRLNTEAFF.

The sample holds a few counts of this clonotype. The chain has TRBV9 and TRBJ2-1; no firm D call. CDR1 and CDR2 (germline): SGDLS, YYNGEE. Trimming stripped 4 bases from V and 5 bases from J, with 10 bases between. The CDR3 is 13 amino acids. CDR3 protein: CASSTFLDNEQFF. The CDR3 DNA reads TGTGCCAGCAGCACCTTTCTCGACAATGAGCAGTTCTTC.

This clonotype is large within its sample. The rearrangement links TRBV5-6 to TRBJ2-5; unclear D gene. V lost 4 bases and J 1 base, leaving 8 bases between the germline ends. CDR1 is SGHDT, CDR2 YYEEEE, per germline. The CDR3 is made up of 13 amino acids. The CDR3 DNA reads TGTGCCAGCAGCCTGGACGGCCAAGAGACCCAGTACTTC. It translates to CASSLDGQETQYF.

This clonotype is categorized as medium-sized. The V gene is TRBV5-1, the J gene TRBJ2-7; the D is unclear. Trimming removed 4 bases from V and 2 bases from J, with 7 bases in between. This CDR3 comprises 12 residues. Germline assignment: CDR1 SGHRS and CDR2 YFSETQ. The CDR3 here is CASSPQAYEQYF. The CDR3 coding sequence is TGCGCCAGCAGCCCCCAGGCCTACGAGCAGTACTTC.

This clonotype is termed large. The chain recombines TRBV28 with TRBJ2-1; D gene unclear. Germline-derived CDR1 and CDR2 are MDHEN and SYDVKM. This CDR3 is built from 12 residues. V lost 1 base to trimming and J lost 8 bases, with 6 bases between them. CDR3 protein: CASSLLVYEQFF. The DNA for the CDR3 is TGTGCCAGCAGTTTATTAGTCTATGAGCAGTTCTTC.

The gene calls are TRBV27 and TRBJ2-7; 12 nucleotides agree with TRBD1. The CDR3 sequence is 15 residues long. With V trimmed by 2 bases and J by 2 bases, 1 base remained unmatched. Germline-derived CDR1 and CDR2 are MNHEY and SMNVEV (reference sequence). The CDR3 DNA sequence: TGTGCCAGCAGTTTAGGGACAGGGGGCCCCTACGAGCAGTACTTC. Translating gives CASSLGTGGPYEQYF.

J is TRBJ1-4 and V is TRBV28, with a possible D match to TRBD1 (5 bases). Between the trimmed V and J ends, which lost 4 bases and 4 bases, there was a span of 10 bases. The CDR3 runs to 14 residues. Germline assignment: CDR1 MDHEN and CDR2 SYDVKM. In nucleotides, the CDR3 is TGTGCCAGCAGTTCCACAGGCGATAATGAAAAACTGTTTTTT. Its translation is CASSSTGDNEKLFF.

The rearrangement joins TRBV4-1 to TRBJ2-1; D could derive from TRBD1 or TRBD2 (5 bases each). There are 16 residues in the CDR3. V shed 1 base and J shed 2 bases, with 12 bases lying between them. In germline, CDR1 is MGHRA, CDR2 YSYEKL. This chain's CDR3 is CASSQVAGTAYNEQFF. In DNA form, the CDR3 reads TGCGCCAGCAGCCAAGTTGCAGGGACGGCCTACAATGAGCAGTTCTTC.

Remarks on this clonotype: This may stem from a read error, because a much larger clone lies one nucleotide away. The chain couples TRBV27 to TRBJ2-5; maybe TRBD1 (5 bases). The CDR3 is 17 residues long. Trimming cost V 5 bases and J 1 base, with 20 bases left between them. Germline CDR1 MNHEY, CDR2 SMNVEV (reference sequence). This chain's CDR3 is CASSRTAGRSGQETQYF. The CDR3 nucleotides are TGTGCCAGCAGTCGAACCGCAGGGCGTTCGGGCCAAGAGACCCAGTACTTC.

By share, this clonotype ranks as medium-sized. V is TRBV4-3 and J is TRBJ2-1, with 9 bases aligning to TRBD1. The trim removed 4 bases at V and 5 bases at J, leaving 6 bases unmatched. The CDR3 spans 15 residues. From germline, CDR1 is LGHNA and CDR2 YSLEER. The CDR3 spells CASSPARDRDNEQFF. CDR3 nucleotides: TGCGCCAGCAGCCCAGCCCGGGACAGGGACAATGAGCAGTTCTTC.

By share of the sample, this clonotype is medium-sized. The rearrangement uses TRBV19 and TRBJ2-2; D not resolved. Germline lookup yields CDR1 LNHDA and CDR2 SQIVND (reference sequence). The V end lost 2 bases, the J end lost 5 bases, and 12 bases lay between the germline ends. The length of the CDR3 is 15 residues. CDR3 residues: CASSITVVETGELFF. Written as DNA, the CDR3 is TGTGCCAGTAGTATAACGGTCGTGGAAACCGGGGAGCTGTTTTTT.

This clonotype is medium-sized (0.01 to 0.1%) by share. The rearrangement joins TRBV7-2 to TRBJ2-7; TRBD1 aligns across 9 bases. V shed 3 bases, J shed 2 bases, and the junction held 14 bases outside the gene matches. This CDR3 is 18 amino acids long. Per germline, CDR1 SGHTA and CDR2 FQGNSA. The CDR3 reads CASSFTGGSAGRPYEQYF. The CDR3 DNA reads TGTGCCAGCAGCTTCACAGGGGGCTCGGCGGGACGACCCTACGAGCAGTACTTC.

Within the sample, this clonotype is medium-sized (0.01 to 0.1%). This chain uses TRBV6-4 with TRBJ2-3; 8 nucleotides align to TRBD1. Trimming cost V 0 bases and J 1 base; bases outside gene matches: 0. The CDR3 covers 15 residues. Germline CDR1 reads MRHNA; CDR2 reads SNTAGT. The CDR3 nucleotides read TGTGCCAGCAGTGACTCGGGACAGGGCACAGATACGCAGTATTTT. Translated: CASSDSGQGTDTQYF.

By sample fraction, this clonotype is medium-sized (0.01 to 0.1%). The V call is TRBV27, the J call TRBJ1-5; D ambiguous. This CDR3 has 13 amino acids. Germline V CDR1 and CDR2: MNHEY, SMNVEV (reference sequence). V was shortened by 1 base and J by 5 bases, with 6 bases between the two germline ends. DNA of the CDR3: TGTGCCAGCAGTTTATTTTGGGATCAGCCCCAGCATTTT. This codes for CASSLFWDQPQHF.

By share, this clonotype ranks as medium-sized. J is TRBJ2-2 and V is TRBV28; TRBD2 aligns across 13 bases. The germline gives CDR1 MDHEN, CDR2 SYDVKM. V lost 2 bases and J lost 4; bases outside the gene matches: 4. The CDR3 runs to 17 residues. The CDR3 DNA sequence: TGTGCCAGCAGTTTAAGTGGGACTAGCGGGATCACCGGGGAGCTGTTTTTT. Protein: CASSLSGTSGITGELFF.

This clonotype counts as medium-sized. V usage is TRBV3-1 and J usage is TRBJ2-5, with 10 bases aligning to TRBD2. CDR1 is LGHDT, CDR2 YNNKEL, per germline (reference sequence). J lost 2 bases, V lost 2 bases, and 20 bases had no gene match. The CDR3 extends over 21 amino acids. Here the CDR3 reads CASSQTGLIQRGGLWQETQYF. The CDR3 nucleotides are TGTGCCAGCAGCCAAACAGGGTTAATACAGCGGGGGGGCCTCTGGCAAGAGACCCAGTACTTC.